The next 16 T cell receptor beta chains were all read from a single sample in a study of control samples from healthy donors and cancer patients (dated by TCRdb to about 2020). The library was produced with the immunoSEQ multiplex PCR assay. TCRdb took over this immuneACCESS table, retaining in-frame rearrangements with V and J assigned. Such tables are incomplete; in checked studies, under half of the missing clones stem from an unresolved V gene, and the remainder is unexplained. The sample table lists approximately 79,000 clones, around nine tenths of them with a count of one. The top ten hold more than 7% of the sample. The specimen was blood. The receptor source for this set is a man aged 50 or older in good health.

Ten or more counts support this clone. CDR3 bases: TGTGCCATCAGTGGGCCGCTGGAAGCGGGCCCCCGCGAGCAGTACTTC. It translates to CAISGPLEAGPREQYF. The chain links TRBV10-3 to TRBJ2-7; D is possibly TRBD2 (6 bases). Germline V lookup: CDR1 ENHRY, CDR2 SYGVKD. The CDR3 extends over 16 amino acids. V was cut by 4 bases and J by 6 bases, with 22 bases left in between.

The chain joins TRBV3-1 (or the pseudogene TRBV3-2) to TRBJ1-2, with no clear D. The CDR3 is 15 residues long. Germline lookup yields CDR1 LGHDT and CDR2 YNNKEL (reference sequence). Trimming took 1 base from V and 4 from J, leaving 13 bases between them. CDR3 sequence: CASSQVGRSLYGYTF. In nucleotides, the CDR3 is TGTGCCAGCAGCCAAGTTGGGCGGAGCCTCTATGGCTACACCTTC.

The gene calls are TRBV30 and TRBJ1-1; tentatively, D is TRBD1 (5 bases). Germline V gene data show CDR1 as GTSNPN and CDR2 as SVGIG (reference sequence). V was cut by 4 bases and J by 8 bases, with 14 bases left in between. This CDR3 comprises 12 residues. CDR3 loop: CAWKLVRGEAFF. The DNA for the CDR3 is TGTGCCTGGAAACTCGTTCGGGGGGAAGCTTTCTTT.

The CDR3 sequence is CASRPGQGVPGELFF. The CDR3 region has the DNA TGTGCCAGCAGACCGGGACAGGGAGTGCCCGGGGAGCTGTTTTTT. V gene TRBV27 combines with J gene TRBJ2-2, with 9 bases fitting TRBD1. Germline CDR1 reads MNHEY; CDR2 reads SMNVEV (reference sequence). The CDR3 consists of 15 residues. Trimming cost V 6 bases and J 6 bases; bases outside gene matches: 8.

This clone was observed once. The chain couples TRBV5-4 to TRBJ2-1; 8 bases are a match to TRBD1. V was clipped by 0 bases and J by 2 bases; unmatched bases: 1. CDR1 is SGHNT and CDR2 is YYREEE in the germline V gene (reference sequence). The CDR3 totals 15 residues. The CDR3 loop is CASSLDRGAYNEQFF. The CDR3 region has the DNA TGTGCCAGCAGCTTGGACAGGGGGGCCTACAATGAGCAGTTCTTC.

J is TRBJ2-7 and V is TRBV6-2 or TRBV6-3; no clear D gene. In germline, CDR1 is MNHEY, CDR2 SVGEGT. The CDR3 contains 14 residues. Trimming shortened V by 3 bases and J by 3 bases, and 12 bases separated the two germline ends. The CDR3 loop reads CASSYTQELYEQYF. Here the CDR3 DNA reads TGTGCCAGCAGTTATACCCAGGAACTCTACGAGCAGTACTTC.

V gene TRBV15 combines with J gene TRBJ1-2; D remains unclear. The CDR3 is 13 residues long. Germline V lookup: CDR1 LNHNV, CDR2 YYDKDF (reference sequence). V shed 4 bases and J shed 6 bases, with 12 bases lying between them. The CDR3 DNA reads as TGTGCCACCAGCACCCAATACCTGGATGGCTACACCTTC. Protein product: CATSTQYLDGYTF.

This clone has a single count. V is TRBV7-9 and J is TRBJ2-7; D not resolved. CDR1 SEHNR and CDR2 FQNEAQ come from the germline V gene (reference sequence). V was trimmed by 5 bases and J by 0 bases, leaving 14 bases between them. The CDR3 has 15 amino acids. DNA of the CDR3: TGTGCCAGCAGCCCTGACGGGTCTCTCTCCTACGAGCAGTACTTC. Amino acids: CASSPDGSLSYEQYF.

The CDR3 reads CASGHNTGRVTDTQYF. DNA of the CDR3: TGTGCCAGCGGTCATAACACAGGGAGGGTGACAGATACGCAGTATTTT. V gene TRBV12-1 combines with J gene TRBJ2-3; TRBD2, the table's D call, was not compared with the DNA. TRBV12-1 is listed as a pseudogene. This CDR3 comprises 16 residues.

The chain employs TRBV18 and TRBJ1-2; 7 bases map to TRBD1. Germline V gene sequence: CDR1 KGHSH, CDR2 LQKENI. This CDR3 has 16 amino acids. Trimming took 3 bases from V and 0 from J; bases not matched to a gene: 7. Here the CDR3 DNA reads TGTGCCAGCTCACCTTCCGGGACAGAGCCTAACTATGGCTACACCTTC. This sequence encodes CASSPSGTEPNYGYTF. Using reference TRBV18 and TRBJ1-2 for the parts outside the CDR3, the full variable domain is NAGVMQNPRHLVRRRGQEARLRCSPMKGHSHVYWYRQLPEEGLKFMVYLQKENIIDESGMPKERFSAEFPKEGPSILRIQQVVRGDSAAYFCASSPSGTEPNYGYTFGSGTRLTVV.

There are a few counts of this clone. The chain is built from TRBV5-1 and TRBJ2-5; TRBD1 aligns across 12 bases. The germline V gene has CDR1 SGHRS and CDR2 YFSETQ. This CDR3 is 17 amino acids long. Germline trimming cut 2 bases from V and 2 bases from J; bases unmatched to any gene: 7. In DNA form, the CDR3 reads TGCGCCAGCAGCTTAGGGACAGGGGGCTGGCGGCAAGAGACCCAGTACTTC. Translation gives CASSLGTGGWRQETQYF.

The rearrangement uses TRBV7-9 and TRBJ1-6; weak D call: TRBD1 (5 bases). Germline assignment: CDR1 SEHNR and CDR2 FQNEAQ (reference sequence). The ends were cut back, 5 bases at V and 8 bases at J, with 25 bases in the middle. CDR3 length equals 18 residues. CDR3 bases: TGTGCCAGCAGCAGGATGCTCGTGGGGCAGGCCCCGGATTCACCCCTCCACTTT. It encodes CASSRMLVGQAPDSPLHF.

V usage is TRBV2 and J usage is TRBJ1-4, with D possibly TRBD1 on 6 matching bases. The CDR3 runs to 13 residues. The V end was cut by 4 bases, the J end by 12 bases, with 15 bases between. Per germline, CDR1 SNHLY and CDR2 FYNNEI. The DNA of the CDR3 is TGTGCCAGCAGTGGGACAGCCCCTGGGGAACTGTTTTTT. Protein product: CASSGTAPGELFF.

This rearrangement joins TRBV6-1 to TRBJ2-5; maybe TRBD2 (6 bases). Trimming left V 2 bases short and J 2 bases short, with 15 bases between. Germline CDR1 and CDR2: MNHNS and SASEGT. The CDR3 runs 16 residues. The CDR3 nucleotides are TGTGCCAGCAGTGAAAGAACGGGACTCAGACAAGAGACCCAGTACTTC. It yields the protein CASSERTGLRQETQYF.

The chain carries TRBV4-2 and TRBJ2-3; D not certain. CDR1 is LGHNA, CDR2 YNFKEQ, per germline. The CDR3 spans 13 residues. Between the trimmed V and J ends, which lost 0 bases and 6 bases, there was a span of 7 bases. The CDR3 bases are TGTGCCAGCAGCCAAGACCTTCCTGATACGCAGTATTTT. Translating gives CASSQDLPDTQYF.

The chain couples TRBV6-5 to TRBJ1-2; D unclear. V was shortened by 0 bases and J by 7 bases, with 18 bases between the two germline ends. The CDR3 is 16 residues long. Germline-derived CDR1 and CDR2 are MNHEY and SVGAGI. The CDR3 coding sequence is TGTGCCAGCAGTTACTCGATAGGCCACGGATTGGGTGGCTACACCTTC. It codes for CASSYSIGHGLGGYTF.